Below, one T cell receptor beta chain is given with its context. The CDR3 is 13 amino acids. V gave up 5 bases and J gave up 6 bases, with 11 bases separating them. Germline V gene sequence: CDR1 MRHNA, CDR2 SNTAGT. This record belongs to a study of shared clonotypes between healthy human individuals. Study-level information: Ranging from 18 to 49 in age, donors were a couple of women and a few men.

Clones were sequenced by immunoSEQ multiplex PCR, and TCRdb holds only the in-frame ones, with some missing. The sample consists of around 350,000 clones, around four fifths of them appearing once. The clonotype comes from a man aged 30-40 years in good health. This rearrangement joins TRBV6-4 to TRBJ2-1, with D possibly TRBD2 on 6 matching bases. Specimen: memory CD4+ T cells sorted from blood. As to subset: CD45RA-negative fraction. This chain's CDR3 is CASSLSGVNEQFF. The CDR3 DNA reads as TGTGCCAGCAGTCTTAGCGGAGTCAATGAGCAGTTCTTC.